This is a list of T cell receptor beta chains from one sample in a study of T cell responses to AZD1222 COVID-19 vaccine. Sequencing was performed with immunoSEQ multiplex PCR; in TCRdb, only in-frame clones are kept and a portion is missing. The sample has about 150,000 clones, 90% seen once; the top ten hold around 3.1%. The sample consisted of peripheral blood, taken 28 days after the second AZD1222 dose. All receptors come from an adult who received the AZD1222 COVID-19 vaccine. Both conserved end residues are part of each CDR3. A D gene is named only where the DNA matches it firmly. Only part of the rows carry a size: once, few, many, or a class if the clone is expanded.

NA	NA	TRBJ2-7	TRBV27	CASPPWGSYEQYF	TGTGCCAGCCCCCCGTGGGGTTCCTACGAGCAGTACTTC
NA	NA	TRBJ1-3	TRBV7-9	CASSLTRNWNTIYF	TGTGCCAGCAGCCTGACCAGGAATTGGAACACCATATATTTT
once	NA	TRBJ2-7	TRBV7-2	CASSPLRGKNEQYF	TGTGCCAGCAGCCCCCTGAGGGGGAAGAACGAGCAGTACTTC
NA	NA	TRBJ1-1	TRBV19	CASRPGTANTEAFF	TGTGCCAGTAGGCCTGGGACCGCGAACACTGAAGCTTTCTTT
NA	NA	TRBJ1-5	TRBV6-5	CASRDWGAHGQPQHF	TGTGCCAGCAGGGACTGGGGGGCGCACGGTCAGCCCCAGCATTTT
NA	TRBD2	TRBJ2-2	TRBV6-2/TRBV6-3	CASSYRRGANTGELFF	TGTGCCAGCAGTTACCGCCGGGGGGCGAACACCGGGGAGCTGTTTTTT
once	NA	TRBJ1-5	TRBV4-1	CASSLQMANNQPQHF	TGCGCCAGCAGCCTGCAGATGGCTAACAATCAGCCCCAGCATTTT
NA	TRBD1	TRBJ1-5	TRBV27	CASSGTGGNQPQHF	TGTGCCAGCAGCGGGACAGGGGGCAATCAGCCCCAGCATTTT
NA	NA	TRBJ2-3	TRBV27	CASSLGAGTTDTQYF	TGTGCCAGCAGTCTGGGGGCGGGTACCACAGATACGCAGTATTTT
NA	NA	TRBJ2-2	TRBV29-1	CSGGSRGGELFF	TGCAGCGGGGGATCGAGAGGCGGGGAGCTGTTTTTT
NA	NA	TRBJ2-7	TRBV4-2	CASSREQGGSYEQYF	TGTGCCAGCAGCCGAGAGCAGGGGGGGTCCTACGAGCAGTACTTC
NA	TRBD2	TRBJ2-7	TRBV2	CASSEIAGASYEQYF	TGTGCCAGCAGTGAAATAGCGGGAGCCTCCTACGAGCAGTACTTC
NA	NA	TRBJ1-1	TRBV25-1	CASSGPGLNTEAFF	TGTGCCAGCAGCGGCCCCGGGCTGAACACTGAAGCTTTCTTT
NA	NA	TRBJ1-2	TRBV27	CASSSRTAKRGYTF	TGTGCCAGCAGTTCCCGGACTGCCAAAAGAGGCTACACCTTC
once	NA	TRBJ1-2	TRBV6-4	CASSDGGEPTYGYTF	TGTGCCAGCAGTGACGGGGGGGAGCCTACCTATGGCTACACCTTC
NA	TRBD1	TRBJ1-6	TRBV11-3	CASSLRTGHNSPLHF	TGTGCCAGCAGCTTACGGACAGGGCACAATTCACCCCTCCACTTT
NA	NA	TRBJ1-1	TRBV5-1	CASSPWTDPMNTEAFF	TGCGCCAGCAGCCCATGGACAGACCCCATGAACACTGAAGCTTTCTTT